The sequence of this T cell receptor (beta chain) was determined in a study of response to subunit inactivated influenza vaccine. The CDR3 runs 14 residues. Deletions cut 0 bases from V and 1 base from J, with 8 bases between. CDR1 SGDLS and CDR2 YYNGEE come from the germline V gene. Study-level findings and limits: The authors suggested that every seasonal influenza vaccination recruits few new T cells.

TCRdb re-analysed the RT-PCR reads in MiXCR, keeping a single row per CDR3 protein. The table records about 500,000 distinct CDR3 sequences, 7.2% of them present only once. This clonotype was seen a few times. The antigen remains undetermined. V is TRBV9 and J is TRBJ2-7; tentatively, D is TRBD1 (6 bases). Specimen: PBMCs from blood, collected 23 months after vaccination. This receptor was obtained from a man aged 45 to 75 who received an inactivated influenza vaccine. The DNA of the CDR3 is TGTGCCAGCAGCGTAGGGGGGCAGTCCTACGAGCAGTACTTC. Translating gives CASSVGGQSYEQYF. The full variable domain, in which reference TRBV9 and TRBJ2-7 provide the parts outside the CDR3, is DSGVTQTPKHLITATGQRVTLRCSPRSGDLSVYWYQQSLDQGLQFLIQYYNGEERAKGNILERFSAQQFPDLHSELNLSSLELGDSALYFCASSVGGQSYEQYFGPGTRLTVT.